The sequence of this T cell receptor (beta chain) was determined in a study of blood T cell repertoires in COVID-19. The wider study: COVID-19 samples, acute and convalescent, were from the United States, Italy and Spain. From T cells, B-cell-depleted T cells, or PBMCs came the material, which was cDNA or gDNA.

Authors' analysis steps: Reference gene primer amplification yielded estimated nucleated cell counts. Libraries were prepared by immunoSEQ multiplex PCR; TCRdb keeps only in-frame clonotypes and omits some of them. The V and J calls and clone size were taken over from that table, and D and trimming were inferred from the DNA. This sample has about 160,000 clones; roughly 90% occur once, and the top ten carry approximately 2.9%. V gave up 1 base and J gave up 7 bases, with 20 bases separating them. Per the germline V gene, CDR1 is LGHDT and CDR2 is YNNKEL (reference sequence). This CDR3 has 17 amino acids. This clone is a singleton in its sample.

This TCR derives from a man in his sixties with acute or convalescent COVID-19. The sample taken for sequencing was peripheral blood. The gene calls are TRBV3-1 (or the pseudogene TRBV3-2) and TRBJ1-5; D gene unclear. CDR3 residues: CASSQGSKRNSFQPQHF. CDR3 DNA: TGTGCCAGCAGCCAAGGTAGTAAGAGAAACTCATTCCAGCCCCAGCATTTT.